This is a list of T cell receptor beta chains from one sample in a study of cytomegalovirus exposure and HLA in healthy donors. TCRdb keeps only in-frame clones here, not all; method: immunoSEQ multiplex PCR. This sample's table reports 55,000 to 85,000 clones. Material: PBMCs. Receptor source: a woman in her twenties or thirties in good health and CMV-seronegative. CDR3s include the opening cysteine and the closing phenylalanine or tryptophan. D genes are given only for firm matches.

length: 12
D: -
V: TRBV6-6
J: TRBJ1-5
CDR3: CASEQGNQPQHF
DNA: TGTGCCAGCGAACAGGGCAATCAGCCCCAGCATTTT

length: 14
D: -
V: TRBV7-3
J: TRBJ2-7
CDR3: CASSLTSDSYEQYF
DNA: TGTGCCAGCAGCTTAACGTCAGACTCCTACGAGCAGTACTTC

length: 16
D: TRBD1
V: TRBV7-9
J: TRBJ2-7
CDR3: CASSKLPGQEIYEQYF
DNA: TGTGCCAGCAGTAAACTTCCGGGACAGGAGATCTACGAGCAGTACTTC

length: 17
D: -
V: TRBV18
J: TRBJ1-1
CDR3: CASSPSLKISGDTEAFF
DNA: TGTGCCAGCTCACCATCCCTAAAAATTTCAGGGGACACTGAAGCTTTCTTT

length: 15
D: TRBD1
V: TRBV6-5
J: TRBJ1-6
CDR3: CASRPDRGSGSPLHF
DNA: TGTGCCAGCAGGCCCGACAGGGGCTCTGGTTCACCCCTCCACTTT

length: 16
D: TRBD2
V: TRBV4-1
J: TRBJ2-5
CDR3: CASSPRSLAGKETQYF
DNA: TGCGCCAGCAGCCCCCGCTCGCTAGCGGGGAAAGAGACCCAGTACTTC

length: 14
D: -
V: TRBV29-1
J: TRBJ1-1
CDR3: CSVAGIYMNTEAFF
DNA: TGCAGCGTTGCAGGGATCTACATGAACACTGAAGCTTTCTTT

length: 13
D: -
V: TRBV4-2
J: TRBJ1-4
CDR3: CASSQDRAEKLFF
DNA: TGTGCCAGCAGCCAAGACAGGGCTGAAAAACTGTTTTTT

length: 15
D: -
V: TRBV15
J: TRBJ2-2
CDR3: CATSREQGAAGELFF
DNA: TGTGCCACCAGCAGAGAGCAAGGGGCTGCCGGGGAGCTGTTTTTT

length: 13
D: -
V: TRBV18
J: TRBJ1-2
CDR3: CASSPAEGEGYTF
DNA: TGTGCCAGCTCACCCGCGGAAGGGGAAGGCTACACCTTC

length: 16
D: TRBD1
V: TRBV4-2
J: TRBJ1-4
CDR3: CASSPGTGAVNEKLFF
DNA: TGTGCCAGCAGCCCCGGGACAGGGGCGGTTAATGAAAAACTGTTTTTT

length: 14
D: -
V: TRBV28
J: TRBJ1-4
CDR3: CASSLLGRAEKLFF
DNA: TGTGCCAGCAGTTTATTGGGGCGCGCTGAAAAACTGTTTTTT

length: 13
D: -
V: TRBV7-9
J: TRBJ2-7
CDR3: CASSLGRTVEQYF
DNA: TGTGCCAGCAGCTTAGGTCGTACGGTCGAGCAGTACTTC

length: 18
D: -
V: TRBV9
J: TRBJ2-1
CDR3: CASSSGGGGMGYYNEQFF
DNA: TGTGCCAGTAGTAGTGGAGGAGGGGGCATGGGGTACTACAATGAGCAGTTCTTC

length: 14
D: TRBD1
V: TRBV9
J: TRBJ1-3
CDR3: CASKPTGEGNTIYF
DNA: TGTGCCAGCAAACCGACAGGGGAAGGAAACACCATATATTTT

length: 16
D: TRBD2
V: TRBV5-4
J: TRBJ2-3
CDR3: CASTNRLAGATDTQYF
DNA: TGTGCCAGCACCAATCGACTAGCGGGGGCCACAGATACGCAGTATTTT

length: 15
D: -
V: TRBV5-1
J: TRBJ1-2
CDR3: CASSSGGFTNYGYTF
DNA: TGCGCCAGCAGCTCTGGGGGCTTTACTAACTATGGCTACACCTTC

length: 14
D: -
V: TRBV19
J: TRBJ1-2
CDR3: CASSTGPVNYGYTF
DNA: TGTGCCAGTAGTACAGGGCCCGTTAACTATGGCTACACCTTC